These 24 T cell receptor beta chains were sequenced from one sample in a study of T cells in tumors after PD-1 blockade. Libraries were prepared by immunoSEQ multiplex PCR; TCRdb keeps only in-frame clonotypes and omits some of them. The profile shows around 13,000 clones, around 63% of them singletons. The sequencing used tumor tissue, collected before anti-PD-1 treatment. The receptors originated from a human donor with cutaneous squamous cell carcinoma.

Only a few counts were recorded for this clone. Relative to the germline gene, one junction end is altered; a read error may explain this. V usage is TRBV7-3 and J usage is TRBJ2-1; 7 bases agree with TRBD2. Germline-derived CDR1 and CDR2 are SGHTA and FQGTGA. The CDR3 contains 11 residues. The CDR3 DNA follows: TGTGCCAGCAGCATCACGGGACTAAATCTCTTC. It specifies CASSITGLNLF.

This clone was observed once. The J gene is TRBJ1-3, the V gene TRBV2; tentative D call: TRBD1 (6 bases). The CDR3 spans 16 residues. Germline V gene data show CDR1 as SNHLY and CDR2 as FYNNEI. Trimming stripped 5 bases from V and 0 bases from J, with 14 bases between. As DNA, the CDR3 is TGTGCCAGCAGTCAGTGGGGACAAGACTCTGGAAACACCATATATTTT. Translated: CASSQWGQDSGNTIYF. Variable domain in full (rest from reference TRBV2 and TRBJ1-3): EPEVTQTPSHQVTQMGQEVILRCVPISNHLYFYWYRQILGQKVEFLVSFYNNEISEKSEIFDDQFSVERPDGSNFTLKIRSTKLEDSAMYFCASSQWGQDSGNTIYFGEGSWLTVV.

This rearrangement joins TRBV5-1 to TRBJ2-1, with D possibly matching TRBD2 (6 bases). The CDR3 is made up of 15 amino acids. Germline CDR1 SGHRS, CDR2 YFSETQ. V lost 3 bases and J 4 bases, leaving 14 bases between the germline ends. For the CDR3, the DNA is TGCGCCAGCAGCTCGCGCGGGGAACTGTACAATGAGCAGTTCTTC. Its translation is CASSSRGELYNEQFF.

This clone came up a few times. This chain connects TRBV30 to TRBJ2-5; TRBD1 matches 7 bases. The V gene end was trimmed by 0 bases and the J gene end by 5 bases; junction bases not matched to a gene: 9. Germline V CDR1 and CDR2: GTSNPN, SVGIG (reference sequence). The CDR3 totals 15 residues. CDR3 in amino acids: CAWSVLDRERETQYF. CDR3 DNA: TGTGCCTGGAGTGTATTAGACAGGGAGAGGGAGACCCAGTACTTC.

V is TRBV5-4 and J is TRBJ2-5, with 15 bases matching TRBD2. The germline V gene encodes CDR1 SGHNT and CDR2 YYREEE (reference sequence). The CDR3 loop spans 15 amino acids. V gave up 3 bases and J gave up 5 bases; unmatched junction bases: 2. The CDR3 loop is CASSWTSGGAETQYF. DNA for the CDR3: TGTGCCAGCAGCTGGACTAGCGGGGGGGCCGAGACCCAGTACTTC.

In this sample, this clone turned up a few times. J is TRBJ2-7 and V is TRBV18; 10 bases are shared with TRBD1. Germline V gene sequence: CDR1 KGHSH, CDR2 LQKENI. V shed 3 bases, J shed 5 bases, and the junction held 4 bases outside the gene matches. The CDR3 runs to 14 residues. Here the CDR3 reads CASSPGQGYDEQYF. In nucleotides, the CDR3 is TGTGCCAGCTCACCGGGACAGGGGTACGACGAGCAGTACTTC.

The chain has TRBV12-3 or TRBV12-4 and TRBJ2-5; 10 positions agree with TRBD2. The CDR3 totals 13 residues. The ends lost 8 bases at V and 5 bases at J; junction bases unmatched: 5. CDR3 sequence reads: CASGAGGHETQYF. The CDR3 DNA reads TGTGCCAGCGGAGCGGGGGGGCATGAGACCCAGTACTTC.

This clone qualifies as medium-sized. Other DNA variants within this sample encode the same CDR3. V gene TRBV2 combines with J gene TRBJ2-2; D is perhaps TRBD2 (5 bases). Germline V lookup: CDR1 SNHLY, CDR2 FYNNEI. V was clipped by 4 bases and J by 6 bases, with 9 bases between them. The CDR3 length is 13 residues. CDR3: CASSVRGSGELFF. DNA of the CDR3: TGTGCCAGCAGTGTTCGGGGATCCGGGGAGCTGTTTTTT.

This clone is medium-sized in the sample. This sequence joins TRBV6-1 and TRBJ1-2; no reliable D call. Trimming pared 1 base from V and 5 bases from J, leaving 5 bases between. Germline loops: CDR1 MNHNS, CDR2 SASEGT. This CDR3 is built from 12 residues. The CDR3 nucleotides are TGTGCCAGCAGTGAAGGACTTTATGGCTACACCTTC. Encoded protein: CASSEGLYGYTF.

CDR3 DNA sequence: TGTGCCAGCAGTTACAGGTGGGACACTGAAGCTTTCTTT. Translated, it gives CASSYRWDTEAFF. The chain joins TRBV6-5 to TRBJ1-1; D uncertain. The V end lost 2 bases, the J end lost 3 bases, and 7 bases lay between the germline ends. CDR1 is MNHEY, CDR2 SVGAGI, per germline. The CDR3 has 13 amino acids.

This clone was seen a handful of times. This rearrangement joins TRBV15 to TRBJ1-2; TRBD1 aligns across 7 bases. The CDR3 is 13 amino acids. CDR1 and CDR2 (germline): LNHNV, YYDKDF (reference sequence). Unmatched junction bases numbered 8, after V lost 5 bases and J lost 8 bases. For the CDR3, the DNA is TGTGCCACCAGCTCAGGGGGGCTGGGAGGCTACACCTTC. This gives the protein CATSSGGLGGYTF.

The chain has TRBV3-1 (or the pseudogene TRBV3-2) and TRBJ1-1; no reliable D call. Trimming shortened V by 3 bases and J by 4 bases, and 21 bases separated the two germline ends. CDR3 size: 17 residues. Germline CDR1 is LGHDT and CDR2 is YNNKEL (reference sequence). CDR3 nucleotides: TGTGCCAGCAGCCAGACGTCAAAGGCGGTTAAGACCACTGAAGCTTTCTTT. Translated: CASSQTSKAVKTTEAFF.

This clone turned up a few times. This rearrangement joins TRBV27 to TRBJ2-7, with 7 bases identical to TRBD2. CDR3 length: 13 residues. CDR1 MNHEY and CDR2 SMNVEV come from the germline V gene (reference sequence). Losses at the gene ends were 5 bases for V and 5 bases for J; bases not matched to a gene: 6. The CDR3 here is CASSGLVDDEQYF. Written as DNA, the CDR3 is TGTGCCAGCAGTGGACTAGTAGACGACGAGCAGTACTTC.

This clone was counted a few times. The CDR3 region has the DNA TGTGCCAGCAGTGTAATAACAGGGAACTCTGGAAACACCATATATTTT. It translates to CASSVITGNSGNTIYF. The V call is TRBV28, the J call TRBJ1-3; tentative D call: TRBD1 (6 bases). V dropped 5 bases and J dropped 0 bases, with 14 bases sitting between them. This CDR3 region has 16 residues. CDR1 is MDHEN, CDR2 SYDVKM, per germline.

This rearrangement joins TRBV27 to TRBJ2-7, with 7 bases identical to TRBD1. This CDR3 has 13 residues. Trimming removed 4 bases from V and 3 bases from J; junction bases left unmatched: 3. Germline V gene lookup returns CDR1 MNHEY and CDR2 SMNVEV (reference sequence). CDR3 sequence: CASSSYRGYEQYF. DNA for the CDR3: TGTGCCAGCAGTTCTTACAGGGGCTACGAGCAGTACTTC.

This clone is labeled medium-sized (0.01 to 0.1%). This sequence joins TRBV10-3 and TRBJ2-2; 8 bases are a match to TRBD2. V shed 6 bases, J shed 3 bases, and the junction held 9 bases outside the gene matches. The germline CDR1 and CDR2 sequences are ENHRY and SYGVKD. This CDR3 has 16 residues. The CDR3, as DNA: TGTGCCATCAGGGTTACTAGCGGAAAACACACCGGGGAGCTGTTTTTT. It yields the protein CAIRVTSGKHTGELFF.

The chain couples TRBV11-3 to TRBJ2-3; D ambiguous. V shed 5 bases and J shed 0 bases, with 9 bases lying between them. This CDR3 is built from 14 residues. The germline V gene has CDR1 SGHNT and CDR2 YENEEA. CDR3 sequence: CASSPLTSTDTQYF. CDR3 coding DNA: TGTGCCAGCAGCCCATTGACCAGCACAGATACGCAGTATTTT.

This clone appeared a few times. The V call is TRBV5-1, the J call TRBJ1-2; 9 bases match TRBD1. Looked up from germline, CDR1 is SGHRS and CDR2 is YFSETQ. The CDR3 extends over 14 amino acids. J gave up 6 bases and V 3 bases, and 6 bases lay outside the gene matches. This CDR3 reads CASSYGTGSNGYTF. DNA of the CDR3: TGCGCCAGCAGCTATGGGACAGGGAGTAATGGCTACACCTTC.

The chain carries TRBV4-1 and TRBJ2-7; perhaps D is TRBD1 or TRBD2 (5 bases each). The V end was cut by 0 bases, the J end by 2 bases, with 11 bases between. CDR3 size: 15 residues. Germline lookup yields CDR1 MGHRA and CDR2 YSYEKL. The CDR3 DNA sequence: TGCGCCAGCAGCCAAGAGAATGGGGGTGCCTACGAGCAGTACTTC. Translation gives CASSQENGGAYEQYF.

This clone was recorded a few times. The CDR3 sequence is CASSHRGLNAYEQYF. The CDR3 DNA follows: TGTGCCAGCTCACACAGGGGATTAAATGCATACGAGCAGTACTTC. The chain uses TRBV18 and TRBJ2-7; 7 nucleotides line up with TRBD1. Germline trimming cut 4 bases from V and 4 bases from J; bases unmatched to any gene: 10. This CDR3 has 15 residues. Germline V gene sequence: CDR1 KGHSH, CDR2 LQKENI.

This chain joins TRBV19 and TRBJ1-5; D remains unclear. The V gene lost 3 bases and the J gene lost 12 bases, with 12 bases spanning the gap. This CDR3 contains 12 residues. Per the germline V gene, CDR1 is LNHDA and CDR2 is SQIVND (reference sequence). CDR3 in DNA: TGTGCCAGTAGTATGTCCTATGCCGACCAGCATTTT. It encodes CASSMSYADQHF.

The chain couples TRBV27 to TRBJ1-5, with D uncertain. This CDR3 has 14 amino acids. Germline lookup yields CDR1 MNHEY and CDR2 SMNVEV (reference sequence). V lost 3 bases and J 0 bases, leaving 6 bases between the germline ends. Written as DNA, the CDR3 is TGTGCCAGCAGTTTGGTTTATAGCAATCAGCCCCAGCATTTT. Residues: CASSLVYSNQPQHF.

The chain uses TRBV4-1 and TRBJ2-5; 8 nucleotides match TRBD1. Germline CDR1 is MGHRA and CDR2 is YSYEKL. J was trimmed by 4 bases and V by 1 base; bases with no gene match: 11. This CDR3 is built from 17 residues. The CDR3 loop reads CASSQGEIQGVRETQYF. For the CDR3, the DNA is TGCGCCAGCAGCCAAGGGGAAATACAGGGGGTCCGAGAGACCCAGTACTTC.

About this clone itself: Other DNA sequences within the sample encode an identical CDR3. This sequence joins TRBV29-1 and TRBJ2-2; 8 bases align to TRBD2. V lost 1 base and J lost 5; bases outside the gene matches: 12. This CDR3 is 17 amino acids long. The V gene's germline CDR1 is SQVTM and CDR2 ANQGSEA. The DNA of the CDR3 is TGCAGCGTTGAAGTCGGTCGCGGGGGGCATGGGACCGGGGAGCTGTTTTTT. It encodes CSVEVGRGGHGTGELFF.